The 7 T cell receptor beta chains listed next were all sequenced from one sample in a study of cytomegalovirus exposure and HLA in healthy donors. Primers included in the PCR were 60 Vbeta and 13 Jbeta primers. Some clones are missing from TCRdb's copy, which holds only in-frame ones; the method was immunoSEQ multiplex PCR. Among roughly 100,000 clones listed, approximately 82% were seen once. Sequencing was carried out using PBMCs. These receptors all stem from a man in his forties in good health and CMV-seronegative.

This chain uses TRBV10-3 with TRBJ2-5; 8 bases fit TRBD1. Germline CDR1 ENHRY, CDR2 SYGVKD. V shed 2 bases and J 1 base; nucleotides not matched to a gene: 0. The CDR3 contains 14 residues. The CDR3 sequence: CAISEGQGQETQYF. The CDR3 bases are TGTGCCATCAGTGAGGGACAGGGCCAAGAGACCCAGTACTTC.

V usage is TRBV4-1 and J usage is TRBJ2-3; TRBD1 might be the D (6 bases). The CDR3 has 17 residues. Germline CDR1 and CDR2: MGHRA and YSYEKL. V was shortened by 1 base and J by 3 bases, with 17 bases between the two germline ends. The CDR3 sequence: CASSQGGTGLGTDTQYF. The DNA of the CDR3 is TGCGCCAGCAGCCAAGGAGGAACAGGGTTGGGGACAGATACGCAGTATTTT.

The V and J genes are TRBV15 and TRBJ1-2, with 10 bases lining up with TRBD1. CDR3 length: 14 residues. Trimming cost V 7 bases and J 4 bases; bases outside gene matches: 6. Germline lookup yields CDR1 LNHNV and CDR2 YYDKDF (reference sequence). The DNA of the CDR3 is TGTGCCACCAACCCGGACAGGGGGAGCTATGGCTACACCTTC. It encodes CATNPDRGSYGYTF.

The chain uses TRBV4-2 and TRBJ1-2, with a tentative D call TRBD1 (5 bases). V was pared by 5 bases and J by 0 bases, with 13 bases between. Germline V gives CDR1 LGHNA, CDR2 YNFKEQ. The CDR3 is 15 amino acids. The DNA for the CDR3 is TGTGCCAGCAGCTATAGACAGCGAGCTAACTATGGCTACACCTTC. The encoded protein is CASSYRQRANYGYTF.

The J gene is TRBJ1-5, the V gene TRBV18; D remains ambiguous. Germline loops: CDR1 KGHSH, CDR2 LQKENI. The V end lost 6 bases, the J end lost 2 bases, and 14 bases lay between the germline ends. The CDR3 length is 15 residues. The CDR3 sequence is CASSLTVIGNQPQHF. In nucleotides, the CDR3 is TGTGCCAGCTCCCTCACAGTGATTGGCAATCAGCCCCAGCATTTT.

The chain is built from TRBV19 and TRBJ2-1, with 10 bases matching TRBD1. Germline CDR1 reads LNHDA; CDR2 reads SQIVND (reference sequence). Germline trimming cut 5 bases from V and 4 bases from J; bases unmatched to any gene: 8. The CDR3 is made up of 16 amino acids. The CDR3 sequence: CASSPRTGGVYNEQFF. The CDR3, as DNA: TGTGCCAGTAGTCCCAGGACAGGGGGTGTGTACAATGAGCAGTTCTTC.

The chain has TRBV10-3 and TRBJ1-2, with TRBD1 identical over 7 bases. J gave up 3 bases and V 2 bases, and 0 bases lay outside the gene matches. CDR1 is ENHRY, CDR2 SYGVKD, per germline. The CDR3 runs 13 residues. CDR3 amino acids: CAISEGQDYGYTF. DNA of the CDR3: TGTGCCATCAGTGAGGGACAGGACTATGGCTACACCTTC.